The 24 T cell receptor beta chains reported below all come from one sample, sequenced in a study of Ad26.COV2.S vaccination and SARS-CoV-2 variants. TCRdb keeps only in-frame clones here, not all; method: immunoSEQ multiplex PCR. This table has about 250,000 clones, around nine tenths appearing once. Regarding treatment: around 19 received Ad26.COV2.S at low or high dose, single or two shots; about 5 received placebo; per-sample allocation not given. Sampling took place 63 days after the first vaccine or placebo injection. Sequences were derived from peripheral blood, sampled in a trial of Ad26.COV2.S vaccine versus placebo. The receptors here all came from a person aged 18-60 years who received the Ad26.COV2.S COVID-19 vaccine or a placebo.

This clone came up many times. The gene calls are TRBV4-2 and TRBJ2-1; 7 bases align to TRBD2. The V gene end was trimmed by 4 bases and the J gene end by 15 bases; junction bases not matched to a gene: 9. The CDR3 totals 12 residues. The germline V gene encodes CDR1 LGHNA and CDR2 YNFKEQ. Here the CDR3 DNA reads TGTGCCAGCAGCCCCCTAGGGGAGGGCGTGTTCTTC. As protein: CASSPLGEGVFF.

The chain combines TRBV6-6 with TRBJ1-2, with a weak D call TRBD1 (5 bases). The V and J ends lost 2 bases and 4 bases respectively, with 17 bases between them. Germline V gene lookup returns CDR1 MNHNY and CDR2 SVGAGI (reference sequence). The CDR3 extends over 16 amino acids. CDR3 sequence reads: CASSYTVQGAGYGYTF. The DNA of the CDR3 is TGTGCCAGCAGTTACACTGTTCAGGGCGCGGGCTATGGCTACACCTTC.

This clone was seen only a few times. V usage is TRBV19 and J usage is TRBJ1-5; no clear D gene. With 5 bases removed from V and 1 base from J, the gap between germline ends came to 9 bases. The CDR3 spans 14 residues. Germline V gene data show CDR1 as LNHDA and CDR2 as SQIVND (reference sequence). The CDR3: CASSQLHSNQPQHF. CDR3 bases: TGTGCCAGTAGTCAGCTCCACAGCAATCAGCCCCAGCATTTT.

This chain connects TRBV6-5 to TRBJ1-2; maybe TRBD1 (5 bases). This CDR3 region has 12 residues. V was clipped by 5 bases and J by 4 bases, with 8 bases between them. The germline CDR1 and CDR2 sequences are MNHEY and SVGAGI. The DNA for the CDR3 is TGTGCCAGCAGTCCCGGGACCTATGGCTACACCTTC. This gives the protein CASSPGTYGYTF.

The count of this clone is one. J is TRBJ1-1 and V is TRBV12-3 or TRBV12-4; a possible D gene is TRBD1 (6 bases). The length of the CDR3 is 13 residues. V dropped 7 bases and J dropped 12 bases, with 21 bases sitting between them. The CDR3 DNA sequence: TGTGCCAGCACCTCCTCCCTGGGGGCAGCCCCTTTCTTT. It translates to CASTSSLGAAPFF.

This chain connects TRBV7-2 to TRBJ2-7; 9 bases are a match to TRBD2. Per the germline V gene, CDR1 is SGHTA and CDR2 is FQGNSA. Trimming removed 5 bases from V and 4 bases from J; junction bases left unmatched: 6. This CDR3 is 14 amino acids long. CDR3 amino acids: CASSVERGVYEQYF. The CDR3, as DNA: TGTGCCAGCAGCGTTGAGCGGGGGGTTTACGAGCAGTACTTC.

The genes are TRBV7-2 and TRBJ2-1; 8 bases fit TRBD2. The CDR3 is 14 amino acids. V lost 3 bases and J lost 6; bases outside the gene matches: 4. The germline CDR1 and CDR2 sequences are SGHTA and FQGNSA. CDR3 sequence (DNA): TGTGCCAGCAGCTTCGGGGGGGCAGGCAATGAGCAGTTCTTC. It codes for CASSFGGAGNEQFF.

This chain's CDR3 is CASSIRGQGTNSPLHF. DNA for the CDR3: TGTGCCAGCAGCATCCGAGGGCAGGGGACGAATTCACCCCTCCACTTT. The chain carries TRBV11-2 and TRBJ1-6; possibly TRBD1 for D (6 bases). Germline V gene data show CDR1 as SGHAT and CDR2 as FQNNGV. The CDR3 contains 16 residues. V lost 5 bases and J lost 7, with 18 bases in between.

Written as DNA, the CDR3 is TGCGCCAGCAGTCAAATGAAGGGTCCCTTGAGCAATCAGCCCCAGCATTTT. Translation gives CASSQMKGPLSNQPQHF. This sequence joins TRBV23-1 and TRBJ1-5; D gene unclear. TRBV23-1 is an ORF, and what it does is uncertain. The CDR3 is 17 amino acids. Trimming took off 2 bases at V and 1 base at J, with 15 bases between the two ends.

This clone was recorded once. The V and J genes are TRBV6-2 or TRBV6-3 and TRBJ2-3; 7 bases are a match to TRBD2. The CDR3 has 16 amino acids. Germline values: CDR1 MNHEY, CDR2 SVGEGT. The V and J ends lost 6 bases and 0 bases, in that order; junction bases with no gene match: 9. The CDR3 protein is CASSPMLAASTDTQYF. CDR3 nucleotides: TGTGCCAGCAGCCCCATGCTAGCGGCTAGCACAGATACGCAGTATTTT.

The chain combines TRBV9 with TRBJ1-1; D ambiguous. The length of the CDR3 is 14 residues. The germline V and J ends were trimmed by 5 bases and 1 base, with 12 bases remaining between them. Germline values: CDR1 SGDLS, CDR2 YYNGEE. This chain's CDR3 is CASRGGIENTEAFF. As DNA, the CDR3 is TGTGCCAGCAGAGGAGGGATCGAGAACACTGAAGCTTTCTTT.

This clone was recorded once. The chain is built from TRBV6-5 and TRBJ1-2, with a weak D call TRBD1 (5 bases). The germline V gene has CDR1 MNHEY and CDR2 SVGAGI. Trimming pared 8 bases from V and 2 bases from J, leaving 15 bases between. The CDR3 has 14 amino acids. The CDR3 DNA sequence: TGTGCCAGCGGCTCCCCGAGGACAAACTATGGCTACACCTTC. Translated, it gives CASGSPRTNYGYTF.

This rearrangement joins TRBV5-8 to TRBJ1-5; D is perhaps TRBD1 (6 bases). CDR3 size: 18 residues. CDR1 is SGHTS and CDR2 is YDEGEE in the germline V gene. Trimming removed 1 base from V and 1 base from J, with 18 bases in between. The CDR3 bases are TGTGCCAGCAGCTTGTCCTGGGGGCTGTTTGGGAGCAATCAGCCCCAGCATTTT. Amino acid sequence: CASSLSWGLFGSNQPQHF. Drawing the rest from reference TRBV5-8 and TRBJ1-5, the complete variable domain is EAGVTQSPTHLIKTRGQQATLRCSPISGHTSVYWYQQALGLGLQFLLWYDEGEERNRGNFPPRFSGRQFPNYSSELNVNALELEDSALYLCASSLSWGLFGSNQPQHFGDGTRLSIL.

The gene calls are TRBV13 and TRBJ1-4; D remains ambiguous. Per germline, CDR1 PRHDT and CDR2 FYEKMQ (reference sequence). V dropped 4 bases and J dropped 8 bases, with 23 bases sitting between them. The CDR3 runs to 17 residues. The DNA for the CDR3 is TGTGCCAGCAGCTCGGCGTCTAGGTATGCCTCAAGAGAAAAACTGTTTTTT. As protein: CASSSASRYASREKLFF.

V gene TRBV13 combines with J gene TRBJ2-2; 9 bases are a match to TRBD2. From germline, CDR1 is PRHDT and CDR2 FYEKMQ (reference sequence). This CDR3 has 17 amino acids. With 4 bases clipped from V and 1 base from J, the junction kept 7 bases outside the gene matches. The CDR3 here is CASSSRLAELNTGELFF. The DNA of the CDR3 is TGTGCCAGCAGCTCCCGACTAGCGGAGCTGAACACCGGGGAGCTGTTTTTT.

This clone was picked up a small number of times. The chain is built from TRBV6-4 and TRBJ2-2, with 7 bases identical to TRBD2. The CDR3 length is 14 residues. Unmatched junction bases numbered 4, after V lost 6 bases and J lost 3 bases. Germline CDR1 reads MRHNA; CDR2 reads SNTAGT. CDR3 in DNA: TGTGCCAGCAGCCCTAGCGGAGACACCGGGGAGCTGTTTTTT. This translates into CASSPSGDTGELFF.

The V and J genes are TRBV27 and TRBJ2-2; 8 positions agree with TRBD1. This CDR3 contains 15 residues. Germline V gene data show CDR1 as MNHEY and CDR2 as SMNVEV (reference sequence). Unmatched junction bases numbered 5, after V lost 7 bases and J lost 1 base. DNA for the CDR3: TGTGCCAGCACCCCCGGACAGGGGAACACCGGGGAGCTGTTTTTT. Its protein product is CASTPGQGNTGELFF.

V is TRBV5-8 and J is TRBJ1-2; TRBD1 matches at 7 bases. J was trimmed by 8 bases and V by 3 bases; bases with no gene match: 7. Germline V gives CDR1 SGHTS, CDR2 YDEGEE. The CDR3 loop spans 13 amino acids. The CDR3, as DNA: TGTGCCAGCAGCTGGCGACAGGGATCCGGCTACACCTTC. This sequence encodes CASSWRQGSGYTF. Full variable domain (missing parts from reference TRBV5-8 and TRBJ1-2): EAGVTQSPTHLIKTRGQQATLRCSPISGHTSVYWYQQALGLGLQFLLWYDEGEERNRGNFPPRFSGRQFPNYSSELNVNALELEDSALYLCASSWRQGSGYTFGSGTRLTVV.

Remarks on this clone: The DNA is omitted, as the CDR3 cannot be located on it reliably, and the CDR3 follows TCRdb's listing. This rearrangement joins TRBV6-2 or TRBV6-3 to TRBJ1-1. With termini counted, the CDR3 has 14 amino acids. Germline assignment: CDR1 MNHEY and CDR2 SVGEGT. The CDR3 loop is CASSSSMGSSEAFF.

This chain uses TRBV7-8 with TRBJ2-2; 8 bases align to TRBD1. Germline trimming cut 5 bases from V and 0 bases from J; bases unmatched to any gene: 2. Germline V gene lookup returns CDR1 SGHVS and CDR2 FQNEAQ. This CDR3 is built from 15 residues. The CDR3 DNA reads TGTGCCAGCAGCGCGACAGGGGCGAACACCGGGGAGCTGTTTTTT. As protein: CASSATGANTGELFF.

This chain connects TRBV24-1 to TRBJ2-5; D assignment may be TRBD1 or TRBD2 (5 bases each). The CDR3 is made up of 15 amino acids. The germline gives CDR1 KGHDR, CDR2 SFDVKD. V was shortened by 4 bases and J by 5 bases, with 16 bases between the two germline ends. The CDR3 sequence: CATSDPPPGAETQYF. DNA for the CDR3: TGTGCCACCAGTGACCCTCCACCCGGGGCGGAGACCCAGTACTTC.

Comment on this clone: This same CDR3 is encoded by further DNA sequences in the sample. Written as DNA, the CDR3 is TGTGCCAGCAGCGTAGGGGGAGGGGATACGCAGTATTTT. It encodes CASSVGGGDTQYF. This chain uses TRBV9 with TRBJ2-3, with 7 nucleotides matching TRBD2. The CDR3 runs to 13 residues. Trimming removed 0 bases from V and 6 bases from J; junction bases left unmatched: 1. CDR1 and CDR2 (germline): SGDLS, YYNGEE. The whole variable domain, remainder taken from reference TRBV9 and TRBJ2-3, is DSGVTQTPKHLITATGQRVTLRCSPRSGDLSVYWYQQSLDQGLQFLIQYYNGEERAKGNILERFSAQQFPDLHSELNLSSLELGDSALYFCASSVGGGDTQYFGPGTRLTVL.

The rearrangement joins TRBV9 to TRBJ1-1; D is unclear. Germline V gene data show CDR1 as SGDLS and CDR2 as YYNGEE. This CDR3 region has 16 residues. V lost 3 bases, J lost 1 base, and 16 bases lay in between. The CDR3 region is CASSAHPDGKNTEAFF. DNA for the CDR3: TGTGCCAGCAGCGCACACCCGGACGGAAAGAACACTGAAGCTTTCTTT. Full variable domain (rest looked up from reference TRBV9 and TRBJ1-1): DSGVTQTPKHLITATGQRVTLRCSPRSGDLSVYWYQQSLDQGLQFLIQYYNGEERAKGNILERFSAQQFPDLHSELNLSSLELGDSALYFCASSAHPDGKNTEAFFGQGTRLTVV.

V gene TRBV7-9 combines with J gene TRBJ2-1; tentatively, D is TRBD1 (6 bases). The germline V and J ends were trimmed by 8 bases and 8 bases, with 16 bases remaining between them. Germline V gene data show CDR1 as SEHNR and CDR2 as FQNEAQ (reference sequence). The CDR3 is 13 amino acids. CDR3 protein: CASWGPREYEQFF. The CDR3 DNA sequence: TGTGCCAGCTGGGGGCCCAGGGAGTATGAGCAGTTCTTC.